This T cell receptor (beta chain) was sequenced in a study of T-cell reconstitution after alpha-beta-depleted transplantation in children. This CDR3 region has 16 residues. Per the germline V gene, CDR1 is MNHEY and CDR2 is SVGAGI. With V trimmed by 6 bases and J by 2 bases, 10 bases remained unmatched. Unique molecular identifiers were incorporated when the TCRbeta library was constructed. TCRdb ran MiXCR on the PCR reads and lists one entry per CDR3 protein. The sample carries approximately 430,000 distinct CDR3 sequences, about 17% recorded once. In its sample, this clonotype was seen a few times. This chain links TRBV6-5 with TRBJ2-5; 9 bases are shared with TRBD1. This clonotype was obtained from a boy under two years old who had a stem cell transplant for Wiskott-Aldrich syndrome, so the T cells may come from the graft donor. This specimen consisted of PBMCs, mostly from graft donor cells, obtained 360 days after TCRalphabeta/CD19-depleted stem cell transplant. The CDR3 nucleotides are TGTGCCAGCAGCTCAATACCGGGACAGGGACAAGAGACCCAGTACTTC. This encodes CASSSIPGQGQETQYF.